This TCR beta chain was obtained from a study of immune evolution from preneoplasia to lung adenocarcinoma. The length of the CDR3 is 15 residues. Germline values: CDR1 SGHRS, CDR2 YFSETQ. Between about 2014 and 2018, patients underwent resection in Japan or China. Nucleic acids came from premalignant or tumor cells enriched by macro-dissection. In the case of this clone: The target antigen is unknown. One junction end does not reproduce the germline sequence, and a read error may be involved.

This table comes from immunoSEQ multiplex PCR, and its TCRdb copy is limited to in-frame clones, with some not included. The sample has 23,000 or so clones, roughly 75% seen once; the top ten hold 5.6%. General study results and limits: Later-stage lesions appeared to have more T cells, more diversity, less clonality. Top clone share appeared to fall from AAH through AIS, MIA, adenocarcinoma.

This clonotype was sampled from a person between 55 and 69 years old with lung adenocarcinoma. Source material: FFPE invasive lung adenocarcinoma tissue. The chain carries TRBV5-1 and TRBJ2-5, with 7 bases matching TRBD2. This CDR3 reads CVSSSGDPDSATQYF. CDR3 bases: TGCGTCAGCAGCAGCGGGGATCCGGACTCGGCGACCCAGTACTTC.